The rows below give T cell receptor beta chains drawn from one sample of a study of blood T cell repertoires in COVID-19. Sequencing was performed with immunoSEQ multiplex PCR; in TCRdb, only in-frame clones are kept and a portion is missing. The sample lists approximately 74,000 clones; roughly 86% were seen once. Sequences were obtained from peripheral blood. The receptors come from a man between 65 and 80 years old with acute or convalescent COVID-19. The CDR3 runs from the conserved cysteine through the conserved F or W. D genes are given only for firm matches. The listing skips clone size in some rows; elsewhere it reads once, few, many or a size class.

j_gene | abundance | v_gene | d_gene | CDR3nt | CDR3aa
TRBJ1-5 | once | TRBV2 | TRBD1 | TGTGCCAGCGCAACGGACAGGGGGCTGGAACAGCCCCAGCATTTT | CASATDRGLEQPQHF
TRBJ1-6 | few | TRBV25-1 | . | TGTGCCAGCAGTAACACAGGGTTTATGTCACCCCTCCACTTT | CASSNTGFMSPLHF
TRBJ1-4 | . | TRBV3-1/TRBV3-2 | . | TGTGCCAGCAGCCAAGAAGGCAGGGCGAAAAAACTGTTTTTT | CASSQEGRAKKLFF
TRBJ1-6 | . | TRBV6-5 | TRBD1 | TGTGCCAGCAGTTACGGGACAGGGGTGGGTTCACCCCTCCACTTT | CASSYGTGVGSPLHF
TRBJ1-5 | . | TRBV12-3/TRBV12-4 | . | TGTGCCAGCAGTTGGGGCAGCAATCAGCCCCAGCATTTT | CASSWGSNQPQHF
TRBJ1-1 | once | TRBV5-1 | TRBD1 | TGCGCCAGCAGGGAAGGATACAGGGGCACTGAAGCTTTCTTT | CASREGYRGTEAFF
TRBJ1-1 | . | TRBV5-1 | . | TGCGCCAGCAGCTCTGGACAGCGACACACTGAAGCTTTCTTT | CASSSGQRHTEAFF
TRBJ1-4 | . | TRBV6-6 | . | TGTGCCAGCAGTTACGGGACACTTAATGAAAAACTGTTTTTT | CASSYGTLNEKLFF
TRBJ1-4 | . | TRBV10-2 | . | TGCGCCAGCAGTGAAGGGACACCTAATGAAAAACTGTTTTTT | CASSEGTPNEKLFF
TRBJ1-4 | . | TRBV6-5 | TRBD1 | TGTGCCAGCAGTCTGGACAGGGGTGATGAAAAACTGTTTTTT | CASSLDRGDEKLFF
TRBJ2-7 | once | TRBV6-6 | TRBD1 | TGTGCCAGCAGGAGACAGGGGACCGAGCAGTACTTC | CASRRQGTEQYF
TRBJ2-1 | . | TRBV5-1 | . | TGCGCCAGCAGCTGGCGGGCCAGGACCTACTCCTACAATGAGCAGTTCTTC | CASSWRARTYSYNEQFF
TRBJ1-6 | . | TRBV18 | TRBD1 | TGTGCCAGCTCACTACTACAGGGGGCAAGGAATTCACCCCTCCACTTT | CASSLLQGARNSPLHF
TRBJ2-7 | . | TRBV5-4 | TRBD1 | TGTGCCAGCAGCTTGGGACAGGGAACCGAGCAGTACTTC | CASSLGQGTEQYF